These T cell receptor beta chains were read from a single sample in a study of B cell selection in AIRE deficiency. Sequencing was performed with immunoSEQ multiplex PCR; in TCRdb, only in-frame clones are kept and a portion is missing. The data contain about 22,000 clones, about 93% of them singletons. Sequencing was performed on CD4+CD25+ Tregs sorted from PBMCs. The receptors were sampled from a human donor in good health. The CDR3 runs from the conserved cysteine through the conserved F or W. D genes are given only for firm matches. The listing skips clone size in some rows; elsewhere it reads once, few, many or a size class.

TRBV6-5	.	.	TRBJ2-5	CASRSTGTPLKTQYF	TGTGCCAGCAGAAGTACTGGGACCCCCCTTAAGACCCAGTACTTC
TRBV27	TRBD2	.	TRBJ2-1	CASRPRTSQSYNEQFF	TGTGCCAGCAGACCCAGGACTAGCCAATCCTACAATGAGCAGTTCTTC
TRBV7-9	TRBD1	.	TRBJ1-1	CASSPGTGLGPTEAFF	TGTGCCAGCAGCCCGGGGACAGGCCTGGGTCCCACTGAAGCTTTCTTT
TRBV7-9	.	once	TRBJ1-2	CASSLADYGYTF	TGTGCCAGCAGCTTAGCGGACTATGGCTACACCTTC
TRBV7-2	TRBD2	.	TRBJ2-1	CASSLAGVYNEQFF	TGTGCCAGCAGCCTAGCGGGGGTCTACAATGAGCAGTTCTTC
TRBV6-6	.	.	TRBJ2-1	CASSFRQNEQFF	TGTGCCAGCAGTTTTAGGCAGAATGAGCAGTTCTTC
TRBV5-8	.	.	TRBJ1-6	CASSLVDVSIYNSPLHF	TGTGCCAGCAGCTTGGTAGACGTCAGTATCTATAATTCACCCCTCCACTTT
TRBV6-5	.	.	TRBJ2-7	CASNLRGGDYEQYF	TGTGCCAGCAATCTTCGGGGAGGAGACTACGAGCAGTACTTC
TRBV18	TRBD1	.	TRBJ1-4	CASSPGTGDEKLFF	TGTGCCAGCTCACCAGGGACAGGGGACGAAAAACTGTTTTTT
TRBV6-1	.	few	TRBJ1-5	CASRRQGYSNQPQHF	TGTGCCAGCAGGCGTCAGGGTTATAGCAATCAGCCCCAGCATTTT
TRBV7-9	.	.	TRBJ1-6	CASSLSHSPLHF	TGTGCCAGCAGCTTATCTCATTCACCCCTCCACTTT
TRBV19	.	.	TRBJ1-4	CASSKTQRREKLFF	TGTGCCAGTAGTAAGACTCAAAGGAGGGAAAAACTGTTTTTT
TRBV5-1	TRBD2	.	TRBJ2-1	CASSLLPGTAGLADFNEQFF	TGCGCCAGCAGCTTACTTCCCGGGACGGCTGGACTAGCGGACTTCAATGAGCAGTTCTTC
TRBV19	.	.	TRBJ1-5	CASMGGNEGNQPQHF	TGTGCCAGTATGGGAGGAAACGAGGGGAATCAGCCCCAGCATTTT
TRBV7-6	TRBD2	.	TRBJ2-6	CASSPQLAGVSGANVLTF	TGTGCCAGCAGCCCGCAACTAGCGGGTGTATCTGGGGCCAACGTCCTGACTTTC
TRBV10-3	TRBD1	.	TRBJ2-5	CAISGGQAYGLETQYF	TGTGCCATCAGCGGTGGACAGGCTTATGGTTTAGAGACCCAGTACTTC
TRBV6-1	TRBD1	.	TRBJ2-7	CASSEVYRQGSYEQYF	TGTGCCAGCAGTGAAGTTTATAGACAGGGTAGCTACGAGCAGTACTTC
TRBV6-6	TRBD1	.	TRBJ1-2	CASSDKTGGYGYTF	TGTGCCAGCAGTGACAAAACAGGGGGCTATGGCTACACCTTC
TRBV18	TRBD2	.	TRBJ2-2	CASSRRRGLAAYLNTGELFF	TGTGCCAGCTCACGTCGGCGGGGACTAGCGGCGTATCTGAACACCGGGGAGCTGTTTTTT
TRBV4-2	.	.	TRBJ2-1	CASSPFPSSYNEQFF	TGTGCCAGCAGCCCCTTCCCCAGCTCCTACAATGAGCAGTTCTTC
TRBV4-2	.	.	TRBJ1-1	CASSPRGGVNTEAFF	TGTGCCAGCAGCCCACGCGGGGGGGTGAACACTGAAGCTTTCTTT
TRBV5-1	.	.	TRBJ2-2	CASSPSSLTGAGGELFF	TGCGCCAGCAGCCCCTCTAGCTTGACGGGGGCGGGCGGGGAGCTGTTTTTT
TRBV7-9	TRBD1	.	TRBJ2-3	CASSLRRGTGAADTQYF	TGTGCCAGCAGCTTAAGGCGAGGGACAGGGGCGGCAGATACGCAGTATTTT
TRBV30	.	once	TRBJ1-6	CAWSTGPPSPLHF	TGTGCCTGGAGTACTGGTCCCCCTTCACCCCTCCACTTT
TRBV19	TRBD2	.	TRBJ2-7	CASSIGPSGSPAEQYF	TGTGCCAGTAGTATAGGTCCTAGCGGGAGTCCTGCCGAGCAGTACTTC
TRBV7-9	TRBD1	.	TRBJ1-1	CASSSGQGGLSTEAFF	TGTGCCAGCAGCTCCGGACAGGGAGGATTGAGCACTGAAGCTTTCTTT
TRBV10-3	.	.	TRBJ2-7	CAISESTLGGYEQYF	TGTGCCATCAGTGAGTCGACGCTTGGGGGTTACGAGCAGTACTTC
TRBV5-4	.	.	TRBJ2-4	CASRRDDKNIQYF	TGTGCCAGCAGGAGGGACGATAAAAACATTCAGTACTTC
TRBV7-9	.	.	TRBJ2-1	CASRPGPSAYNEQFF	TGTGCCAGCAGGCCCGGGCCCAGCGCCTACAATGAGCAGTTCTTC
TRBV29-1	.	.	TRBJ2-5	CSVEGGKSQETQYF	TGCAGCGTTGAGGGGGGCAAGAGCCAAGAGACCCAGTACTTC
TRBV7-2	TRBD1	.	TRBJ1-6	CASSLAHHRGSPLHF	TGTGCCAGCAGCTTAGCACATCACAGGGGATCACCCCTCCACTTT
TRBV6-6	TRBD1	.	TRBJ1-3	CASGQGSSGNTIYF	TGTGCCAGCGGACAGGGGAGCTCTGGAAACACCATATATTTT
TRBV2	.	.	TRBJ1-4	CASNTRWGNEKLFF	TGTGCCAGCAACACCCGGTGGGGTAATGAAAAACTGTTTTTT
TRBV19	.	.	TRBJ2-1	CASSINYNEQFF	TGTGCCAGTAGTATCAACTACAATGAGCAGTTCTTC
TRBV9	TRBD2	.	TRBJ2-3	CASSVGGLAGLDTQYF	TGTGCCAGCAGCGTAGGGGGACTAGCGGGATTGGATACGCAGTATTTT
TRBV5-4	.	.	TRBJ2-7	CASTLYGYEQYF	TGTGCCAGCACCTTGTACGGATACGAGCAGTACTTC
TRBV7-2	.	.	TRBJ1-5	CASSPRTAFNQPQHF	TGTGCCAGCAGCCCACGGACAGCATTCAATCAGCCCCAGCATTTT
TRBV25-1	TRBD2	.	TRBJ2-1	CASSESLSGGAPYNEQFF	TGTGCCAGCAGTGAATCCCTTAGCGGGGGGGCCCCCTACAATGAGCAGTTCTTC
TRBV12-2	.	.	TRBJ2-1	CASRPGGPNEQFF	TGTGCAAGTCGCCCGGGGGGCCCCAATGAGCAGTTCTTC
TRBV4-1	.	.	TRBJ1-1	CASSHLTQNTEAFF	TGCGCCAGCAGCCACCTCACACAGAACACTGAAGCTTTCTTT
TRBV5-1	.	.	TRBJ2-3	CASSLEGRSPDTQYF	TGCGCCAGCAGCTTGGAGGGTAGATCCCCAGATACGCAGTATTTT
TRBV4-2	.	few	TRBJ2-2	CASSQGVPGTGELFF	TGTGCCAGCAGCCAAGGAGTACCGGGGACCGGGGAGCTGTTTTTT
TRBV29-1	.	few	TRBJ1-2	CSVSPAANYGYTF	TGCAGCGTTTCACCAGCCGCTAACTATGGCTACACCTTC
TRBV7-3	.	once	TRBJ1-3	CASSLTLADTGSKGNTIYF	TGTGCCAGCAGCTTAACCTTAGCCGATACAGGCAGTAAGGGAAACACCATATATTTT
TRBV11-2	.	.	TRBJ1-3	CASSLSAPRPGNTIYF	TGTGCCAGCAGCTTGTCCGCCCCGAGACCTGGAAACACCATATATTTT
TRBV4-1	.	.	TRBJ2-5	CASSQDWETQYF	TGCGCCAGCAGCCAAGATTGGGAGACCCAGTACTTC
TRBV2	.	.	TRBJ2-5	CASQYQETQYF	TGTGCCAGTCAGTACCAAGAGACCCAGTACTTC
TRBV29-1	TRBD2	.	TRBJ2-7	CSVESRGAGGPYEQYF	TGCAGCGTGGAATCGAGGGGAGCGGGAGGGCCCTACGAGCAGTACTTC